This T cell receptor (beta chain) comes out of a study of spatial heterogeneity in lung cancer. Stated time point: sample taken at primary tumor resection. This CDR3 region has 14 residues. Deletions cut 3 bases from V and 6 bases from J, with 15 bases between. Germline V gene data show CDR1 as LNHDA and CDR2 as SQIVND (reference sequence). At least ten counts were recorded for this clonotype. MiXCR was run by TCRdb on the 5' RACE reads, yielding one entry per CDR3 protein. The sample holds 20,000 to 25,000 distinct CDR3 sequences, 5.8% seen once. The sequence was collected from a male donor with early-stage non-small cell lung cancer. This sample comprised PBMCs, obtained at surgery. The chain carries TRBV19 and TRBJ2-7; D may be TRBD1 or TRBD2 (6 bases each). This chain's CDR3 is CASSIGGGPGEQYF. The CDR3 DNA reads TGTGCCAGTAGTATCGGGGGCGGCCCGGGCGAGCAGTACTTC. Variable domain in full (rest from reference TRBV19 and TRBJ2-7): DGGITQSPKYLFRKEGQNVTLSCEQNLNHDAMYWYRQDPGQGLRLIYYSQIVNDFQKGDIAEGYSVSREKKESFPLTVTSAQKNPTAFYLCASSIGGGPGEQYFGPGTRLTVT.